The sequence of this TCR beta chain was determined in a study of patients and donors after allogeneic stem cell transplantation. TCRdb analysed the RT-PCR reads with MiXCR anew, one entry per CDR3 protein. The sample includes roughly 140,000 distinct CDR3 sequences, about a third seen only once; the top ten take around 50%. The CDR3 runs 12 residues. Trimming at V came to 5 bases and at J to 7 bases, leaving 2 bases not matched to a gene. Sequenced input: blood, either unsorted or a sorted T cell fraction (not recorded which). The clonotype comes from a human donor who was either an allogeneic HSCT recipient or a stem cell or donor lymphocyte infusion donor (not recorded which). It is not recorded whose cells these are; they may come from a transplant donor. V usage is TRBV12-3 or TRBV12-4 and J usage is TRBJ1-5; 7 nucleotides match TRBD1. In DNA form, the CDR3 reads TGTGCCAGCAGTAGACAGGGACAGCCCCAGCATTTT. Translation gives CASSRQGQPQHF.